A single sample is the source of the 29 T cell receptor beta chains below, sequenced in a study of T cell changes during pregnancy in multiple sclerosis. Here immunoSEQ multiplex PCR was the method, and the copy in TCRdb shows in-frame clones only, minus some. Counted here are 75,000 to 95,000 clones, roughly 90% occurring once; the ten biggest clones make up approximately 1.4%. Sequencing used peripheral blood, obtained in the first trimester of pregnancy. These receptor sequences come from a female donor with multiple sclerosis, enrolled in a pregnancy study.

The chain recombines TRBV19 with TRBJ2-7; D possibly corresponds to TRBD2 (6 bases). Germline CDR1 is LNHDA and CDR2 is SQIVND (reference sequence). The CDR3 spans 13 residues. Trimming shortened V by 5 bases and J by 4 bases, and 12 bases separated the two germline ends. CDR3 in amino acids: CASSAGTQYEQYF. CDR3 DNA sequence: TGTGCCAGTAGTGCCGGGACTCAGTACGAGCAGTACTTC.

V usage is TRBV7-6 and J usage is TRBJ2-6, with 12 bases aligning to TRBD1. V gave up 0 bases and J gave up 3 bases; unmatched junction bases: 9. CDR3 length: 20 residues. Looked up from germline, CDR1 is SGHVS and CDR2 is FNYEAQ. The CDR3 DNA follows: TGTGCCAGCAGCTTAGCCCCCGGGACAGGGGGCGCGAGTGGGGCCAACGTCCTGACTTTC. Its translation: CASSLAPGTGGASGANVLTF.

The DNA for the CDR3 is TGTGCCAGTAGTATCTATGAAAAACTGTTTTTT. Translated, it gives CASSIYEKLFF. This sequence joins TRBV19 and TRBJ1-4; D is uncertain. Germline V gives CDR1 LNHDA, CDR2 SQIVND (reference sequence). The germline V and J ends were trimmed by 3 bases and 6 bases, with 2 bases remaining between them. This CDR3 is 11 amino acids long.

This chain uses TRBV4-1 with TRBJ1-4; D gene unclear. The V end was cut by 1 base, the J end by 0 bases, with 9 bases between. Germline values: CDR1 MGHRA, CDR2 YSYEKL. CDR3 size: 16 residues. Here the CDR3 reads CASSQAPRATNEKLFF. DNA for the CDR3: TGCGCCAGCAGCCAAGCGCCCCGGGCAACTAATGAAAAACTGTTTTTT.

This clone was counted a few times. The chain employs TRBV7-9 and TRBJ1-1; D may be TRBD1 (5 bases). The V end lost 3 bases, the J end lost 2 bases, and 7 bases lay between the germline ends. The CDR3 has 13 amino acids. Germline values: CDR1 SEHNR, CDR2 FQNEAQ (reference sequence). CDR3 loop: CASSFGGNTEAFF. The CDR3 region has the DNA TGTGCCAGCAGCTTCGGGGGAAACACTGAAGCTTTCTTT.

The V call is TRBV7-8, the J call TRBJ2-5; D remains unclear. V was pared by 7 bases and J by 7 bases, with 10 bases between. This CDR3 has 11 residues. CDR1 SGHVS and CDR2 FQNEAQ come from the germline V gene. CDR3 DNA sequence: TGTGCCAGCACCGAGACGGGGACCCAGTACTTC. Amino acid sequence: CASTETGTQYF.

The chain links TRBV27 to TRBJ1-3, with D possibly being TRBD1 (5 bases). V lost 6 bases and J lost 4, with 10 bases in between. This CDR3 region has 13 residues. Germline CDR1 reads MNHEY; CDR2 reads SMNVEV (reference sequence). The CDR3 coding sequence is TGTGCCAGCAGAGGGGCAGCGGGAAACACCATATATTTT. Amino acid sequence: CASRGAAGNTIYF.

The rearrangement links TRBV13 to TRBJ2-2; a weak D match, TRBD2 (5 bases). The germline CDR1 and CDR2 sequences are PRHDT and FYEKMQ (reference sequence). The CDR3 consists of 14 residues. V was clipped by 7 bases and J by 5 bases, with 14 bases between them. This CDR3 reads CASTSGPGTGELFF. The DNA of the CDR3 is TGTGCCAGCACCTCTGGCCCGGGGACCGGGGAGCTGTTTTTT. Combining the CDR3 with reference TRBV13 and TRBJ2-2 gives the whole variable domain AAGVIQSPRHLIKEKRETATLKCYPIPRHDTVYWYQQGPGQDPQFLISFYEKMQSDKGSIPDRFSAQQFSDYHSELNMSSLELGDSALYFCASTSGPGTGELFFGEGSRLTVL.

This chain links TRBV4-3 with TRBJ2-2; TRBD1 aligns across 7 bases. After removal of 1 base from V and 5 bases from J, the junction contained 13 bases not matched to a gene. The CDR3 loop spans 18 amino acids. Germline V gene data show CDR1 as LGHNA and CDR2 as YSLEER. The CDR3 DNA reads TGCGCCAGCAGCCAAGTGCCCCCCCCGACAGGGCAGACCGGGGAGCTGTTTTTT. Its translation: CASSQVPPPTGQTGELFF.

CDR3 sequence reads: CASSLRQGARYEQYF. CDR3 nucleotides: TGTGCCAGCAGTTTGAGACAGGGGGCGCGGTACGAGCAGTACTTC. V gene TRBV28 combines with J gene TRBJ2-7, with 10 bases lining up with TRBD1. CDR3 size: 15 residues. Germline V gene lookup returns CDR1 MDHEN and CDR2 SYDVKM. The V and J ends lost 3 bases and 4 bases, in that order; junction bases with no gene match: 6.

This chain links TRBV2 with TRBJ2-2; perhaps TRBD1 as D (5 bases). Trimming left V 3 bases short and J 4 bases short, with 9 bases between. The CDR3 has 14 amino acids. The V gene's germline CDR1 is SNHLY and CDR2 FYNNEI. DNA of the CDR3: TGTGCCAGCAGTGACAGGGTTGGCACCGGGGAGCTGTTTTTT. Encoded protein: CASSDRVGTGELFF.

The rearrangement joins TRBV6-4 to TRBJ2-1, with TRBD1 matching over 9 bases. Trimming at V came to 4 bases and at J to 7 bases, leaving 8 bases not matched to a gene. This CDR3 region has 15 residues. CDR1 is MRHNA and CDR2 is SNTAGT in the germline V gene. The DNA for the CDR3 is TGTGCCAGCAGTGGACAGGGGGGGACCCGAAATGAGCAGTTCTTC. It yields the protein CASSGQGGTRNEQFF.

The V call is TRBV27, the J call TRBJ1-1, with D possibly being TRBD1 (5 bases). V was trimmed by 3 bases and J by 7 bases, leaving 15 bases between them. CDR3 length: 14 residues. Germline V gives CDR1 MNHEY, CDR2 SMNVEV (reference sequence). For the CDR3, the DNA is TGTGCCAGCAGTTTCCGACGGACAAGGGGTGAAGCTTTCTTT. It is translated as CASSFRRTRGEAFF.

V usage is TRBV4-1 and J usage is TRBJ2-5; 7 nucleotides agree with TRBD1. The V gene's germline CDR1 is MGHRA and CDR2 YSYEKL. The CDR3 totals 15 residues. Trimming at V came to 5 bases and at J to 9 bases, leaving 15 bases not matched to a gene. CDR3 sequence reads: CASSDRDSNSAAQYF. As DNA, the CDR3 is TGCGCCAGCAGCGATCGGGACAGCAATTCTGCGGCCCAGTACTTC.

The chain has TRBV29-1 and TRBJ1-2, with D maybe TRBD1 (5 bases). V was trimmed by 6 bases and J by 3 bases, leaving 8 bases between them. CDR1 is SQVTM, CDR2 ANQGSEA, per germline. The CDR3 spans 11 residues. In DNA form, the CDR3 reads TGCAGCGTCGGGGGGGACTATGGCTACACCTTC. Protein product: CSVGGDYGYTF.

The chain couples TRBV5-4 to TRBJ1-1; TRBD1 agrees at 9 bases. Germline lookup yields CDR1 SGHNT and CDR2 YYREEE (reference sequence). The CDR3 is 13 residues long. V shed 4 bases, J shed 3 bases, and the junction held 1 base outside the gene matches. The CDR3 protein is CASSDRGDTEAFF. CDR3 nucleotides: TGTGCCAGCAGCGACAGGGGGGACACTGAAGCTTTCTTT.

In DNA, the CDR3 is TGTGCCAGCAGCCACACAGGGGGCGCATCCTACGAGCAGTACTTC. Amino acids: CASSHTGGASYEQYF. The J gene is TRBJ2-7, the V gene TRBV11-2, with 9 bases lining up with TRBD1. The CDR3 consists of 15 residues. Germline V gene data show CDR1 as SGHAT and CDR2 as FQNNGV. With V trimmed by 5 bases and J by 1 base, 6 bases remained unmatched. The full variable domain, in which reference TRBV11-2 and TRBJ2-7 provide the parts outside the CDR3, is EAGVAQSPRYKIIEKRQSVAFWCNPISGHATLYWYQQILGQGPKLLIQFQNNGVVDDSQLPKDRFSAERLKGVDSTLKIQPAKLEDSAVYLCASSHTGGASYEQYFGPGTRLTVT.

The chain uses TRBV27 and TRBJ2-1; 9 nucleotides line up with TRBD2. Germline V gene lookup returns CDR1 MNHEY and CDR2 SMNVEV (reference sequence). This CDR3 has 15 residues. Trimming at V came to 2 bases and at J to 9 bases, leaving 8 bases not matched to a gene. CDR3 coding DNA: TGTGCCAGCAGTTTAATGATAGCGGGAGTAAGTGAGCAGTTCTTC. The encoded protein is CASSLMIAGVSEQFF.

The chain recombines TRBV19 with TRBJ1-2, with a possible D match to TRBD1 (5 bases). The germline V and J ends were trimmed by 7 bases and 0 bases, with 15 bases remaining between them. Germline values: CDR1 LNHDA, CDR2 SQIVND (reference sequence). The CDR3 spans 15 residues. In DNA, the CDR3 is TGTGCCAGTAAAAGGGGATTCCAATCTAACTATGGCTACACCTTC. Its protein is CASKRGFQSNYGYTF.

V and J are TRBV18 and TRBJ2-6; D is unclear. Germline V gene sequence: CDR1 KGHSH, CDR2 LQKENI. Trimming shortened V by 6 bases and J by 0 bases, and 18 bases separated the two germline ends. CDR3 length: 18 residues. CDR3 sequence reads: CASSQLPQDSSGANVLTF. The CDR3 nucleotides read TGTGCCAGCTCCCAGCTGCCGCAGGATAGCTCTGGGGCCAACGTCCTGACTTTC.

V gene TRBV10-3 combines with J gene TRBJ2-1, with TRBD2 matching over 9 bases. Trimming at V came to 10 bases and at J to 7 bases, leaving 14 bases not matched to a gene. Per germline, CDR1 ENHRY and CDR2 SYGVKD. This CDR3 region has 15 residues. The CDR3 protein is CATTPLAGGENEQFF. CDR3 in DNA: TGTGCCACTACCCCTTTGGCGGGAGGGGAGAATGAGCAGTTCTTC.

The genes are TRBV4-1 and TRBJ2-5; 8 bases line up with TRBD1. CDR1 and CDR2 (germline): MGHRA, YSYEKL. The V gene end was trimmed by 4 bases and the J gene end by 5 bases; junction bases not matched to a gene: 9. This CDR3 contains 15 residues. The CDR3 is CASSLGRGPRETQYF. The CDR3 DNA is TGCGCCAGCAGCCTGGGCAGGGGGCCGAGGGAGACCCAGTACTTC.

V usage is TRBV4-3 and J usage is TRBJ2-1; D is uncertain. Germline V gene lookup returns CDR1 LGHNA and CDR2 YSLEER. The CDR3 length is 15 residues. The V end lost 1 base, the J end lost 0 bases, and 7 bases lay between the germline ends. Here the CDR3 DNA reads TGCGCCAGCAGCCAAGCCGCCAGCTCCTACAATGAGCAGTTCTTC. This encodes CASSQAASSYNEQFF.

CDR3 sequence reads: CASSKELVLAGELFF. The DNA of the CDR3 is TGTGCCAGTAGTAAAGAGTTAGTCCTGGCCGGGGAGCTGTTTTTT. This chain connects TRBV19 to TRBJ2-2; the D is unclear. Trimming pared 4 bases from V and 6 bases from J, leaving 15 bases between. Germline CDR1 reads LNHDA; CDR2 reads SQIVND (reference sequence). The CDR3 extends over 15 amino acids.

The V and J genes are TRBV6-6 and TRBJ2-7; 8 nucleotides match TRBD1. The germline V gene has CDR1 MNHNY and CDR2 SVGAGI (reference sequence). Trimming took 6 bases from V and 4 from J; bases not matched to a gene: 5. CDR3 length: 13 residues. The CDR3 sequence: CASSQTGGYEQYF. Here the CDR3 DNA reads TGTGCCAGCAGCCAAACAGGGGGATACGAGCAGTACTTC.

V and J are TRBV9 and TRBJ2-1; D perhaps matches TRBD1 (6 bases). The CDR3 is 15 residues long. From germline, CDR1 is SGDLS and CDR2 YYNGEE. Between the trimmed V and J ends, which lost 1 base and 4 bases, there was a span of 12 bases. CDR3 sequence reads: CASSVSGQVYNEQFF. In nucleotides, the CDR3 is TGTGCCAGCAGCGTATCGGGACAAGTATACAATGAGCAGTTCTTC.

CDR3 nucleotide sequence: TGTGCCAGCAGTTTGGCGGGAGGGCTGGTAGATACGCAGTATTTT. Its protein product is CASSLAGGLVDTQYF. This chain connects TRBV27 to TRBJ2-3; TRBD2 aligns across 9 bases. The germline gives CDR1 MNHEY, CDR2 SMNVEV (reference sequence). The J segment lost 5 bases and the V segment lost 3 bases, leaving 6 bases of the junction unmatched. The CDR3 runs 15 residues.

This chain joins TRBV9 and TRBJ2-5; TRBD1 matches at 12 bases. In germline, CDR1 is SGDLS, CDR2 YYNGEE. This CDR3 comprises 17 residues. The junction had 6 bases not matched to a gene; V was cut back by 0 bases and J by 3 bases. Here the CDR3 reads CASSVGIGTGGKETQYF. In nucleotides, the CDR3 is TGTGCCAGCAGCGTAGGTATAGGGACAGGGGGCAAAGAGACCCAGTACTTC.

The chain couples TRBV4-1 to TRBJ2-1; 11 nucleotides align to TRBD2. Per germline, CDR1 MGHRA and CDR2 YSYEKL. The V segment lost 4 bases and the J segment 8 bases; nucleotides outside the gene matches: 7. This CDR3 is built from 15 residues. CDR3 in DNA: TGCGCCAGCAGCCTCACTAGCGGGAGTCCCCATGAGCAGTTCTTC. Protein product: CASSLTSGSPHEQFF.